This TCR beta chain was sequenced for a study of T-cell reconstitution after alpha-beta-depleted transplantation in children. Preparation of the TCRbeta library was carried out with unique molecular identifiers. TCRdb re-derived calls from the PCR reads in MiXCR, one entry per CDR3 protein. The repertoire consists of around 380,000 distinct CDR3 sequences, with approximately 10% occurring once and the leading ten covering roughly 6%. This CDR3 comprises 14 residues. The germline V gene has CDR1 MNHEY and CDR2 SVGEGT. The germline V and J ends were trimmed by 7 bases and 2 bases, with 12 bases remaining between them. This clonotype was seen a handful of times.

Here the sequenced sample was PBMCs from the stem cell graft donor, taken from the stem cell graft. This chain links TRBV6-2 or TRBV6-3 with TRBJ2-4; D remains ambiguous. This TCR was sampled from a human donor who donated a stem cell graft to a child with acute myeloid leukemia. Here the CDR3 DNA reads TGTGCCAGCACCCAGTCCTTCCCCAAAAACATTCAGTACTTC. Translation gives CASTQSFPKNIQYF.